These 15 T cell receptor beta chains were sequenced from one sample in a study of blood T cell repertoires in COVID-19. Clones were read by immunoSEQ multiplex PCR, and TCRdb kept only the in-frame ones, dropping some. This sample carries 150,000 or so clones, roughly 82% of them seen once, and the ten largest clones take approximately 11%. The material sequenced was PBMCs or T cells enriched from blood (not recorded which). These receptors were taken from a man aged 45-65 years who had recovered from COVID-19.

The chain recombines TRBV30 with TRBJ1-5; 8 bases line up with TRBD1. V shed 2 bases, J shed 3 bases, and the junction held 3 bases outside the gene matches. The CDR3 runs to 14 residues. CDR1 GTSNPN and CDR2 SVGIG come from the germline V gene (reference sequence). The CDR3 coding sequence is TGTGCCTGGAGTTTGGACAGGGTCAATCAGCCCCAGCATTTT. Residues: CAWSLDRVNQPQHF.

The genes are TRBV7-2 and TRBJ2-1; TRBD2 aligns across 10 bases. Trimming removed 2 bases from V and 2 bases from J; junction bases left unmatched: 0. CDR3 length: 15 amino acids. Germline assignment: CDR1 SGHTA and CDR2 FQGNSA. Here the CDR3 DNA reads TGTGCCAGCAGCTTACTAGCGGGAGCCTACAATGAGCAGTTCTTC. It specifies CASSLLAGAYNEQFF.

The chain combines TRBV7-3 with TRBJ2-2, with TRBD2 matching 7 bases. Trimming cost V 0 bases and J 3 bases; bases outside gene matches: 10. This CDR3 contains 18 residues. Germline V CDR1 and CDR2: SGHTA, FQGTGA. CDR3 sequence: CASSLTASGTLYTGELFF. As DNA, the CDR3 is TGTGCCAGCAGCTTAACCGCTAGCGGTACCCTCTACACCGGGGAGCTGTTTTTT. The whole variable domain, filled in from reference TRBV7-3 and TRBJ2-2, reads GAGVSQTPSNKVTEKGKYVELRCDPISGHTALYWYRQSLGQGPEFLIYFQGTGAADDSGLPNDRFFAVRPEGSVSTLKIQRTERGDSAVYLCASSLTASGTLYTGELFFGEGSRLTVL.

V gene TRBV5-1 combines with J gene TRBJ1-1, with TRBD1 matching 10 bases. CDR1 SGHRS and CDR2 YFSETQ come from the germline V gene. Trimming removed 2 bases from V and 6 bases from J; junction bases left unmatched: 10. The length of the CDR3 is 16 residues. CDR3 nucleotide sequence: TGCGCCAGCAGCTTTTATTCGGGACAGGGGACCTCTGAAGCTTTCTTT. Residues: CASSFYSGQGTSEAFF.

The CDR3 loop is CASSSSDRAGELFF. Written as DNA, the CDR3 is TGTGCCAGCAGTTCGTCAGACAGGGCCGGGGAGCTGTTTTTT. The chain combines TRBV6-5 with TRBJ2-2; 7 positions agree with TRBD1. The trim removed 4 bases at V and 6 bases at J, leaving 5 bases unmatched. This CDR3 spans 14 amino acids. Germline V gene sequence: CDR1 MNHEY, CDR2 SVGAGI.

The rearrangement uses TRBV6-6 and TRBJ2-7; TRBD2 matches at 7 bases. Germline CDR1 MNHNY, CDR2 SVGAGI (reference sequence). Trimming took 10 bases from V and 5 from J; bases not matched to a gene: 8. This CDR3 spans 12 amino acids. The CDR3 reads CATNGGGNEQYF. In DNA, the CDR3 is TGTGCCACAAACGGCGGGGGTAACGAGCAGTACTTC.

The chain joins TRBV28 to TRBJ2-3, with D possibly matching TRBD2 (5 bases). CDR3 size: 12 residues. The germline gives CDR1 MDHEN, CDR2 SYDVKM. V was clipped by 3 bases and J by 8 bases, with 9 bases between them. The CDR3 spells CASSFEGFTQYF. The CDR3 DNA sequence: TGTGCCAGCAGTTTTGAGGGTTTTACGCAGTATTTT.

V usage is TRBV6-5 and J usage is TRBJ2-3; a possible D gene is TRBD1 (6 bases). The CDR3 totals 15 residues. Trimming left V 4 bases short and J 4 bases short, with 15 bases between. Per the germline V gene, CDR1 is MNHEY and CDR2 is SVGAGI. The CDR3 DNA reads TGTGCCAGCAGTTCAGGGGCGCGGGTACCAGATACGCAGTATTTT. Amino acids: CASSSGARVPDTQYF.

J is TRBJ1-1 and V is TRBV27; D is perhaps TRBD1 (5 bases). Germline V gene sequence: CDR1 MNHEY, CDR2 SMNVEV (reference sequence). V was shortened by 6 bases and J by 0 bases, with 20 bases between the two germline ends. The CDR3 runs to 17 residues. Here the CDR3 reads CASRKGAQSFMNTEAFF. CDR3 in DNA: TGTGCCAGCAGGAAAGGGGCCCAGTCATTCATGAACACTGAAGCTTTCTTT.

This sequence joins TRBV5-1 and TRBJ1-1; 7 bases are a match to TRBD1. This CDR3 is built from 14 residues. Losses at the gene ends were 4 bases for V and 1 base for J; bases not matched to a gene: 4. In germline, CDR1 is SGHRS, CDR2 YFSETQ. In nucleotides, the CDR3 is TGCGCCAGCAGCCGGACAGGAACGAACACTGAAGCTTTCTTT. It specifies CASSRTGTNTEAFF.

To note about this clone: The junction and the germline gene differ at one end; a read error may be behind it. This chain connects TRBV7-7 to TRBJ2-5, with TRBD2 matching 13 bases. The CDR3 has 16 amino acids. Per germline, CDR1 SSHAT and CDR2 FNYEAQ (reference sequence). This chain's CDR3 is CASSPGLAGVGETQYF. The CDR3 DNA sequence: TGTGCTAGCAGCCCAGGACTAGCGGGAGTTGGAGAGACCCAGTACTTC.

In its sample, this clone is medium-sized (0.01 to 0.1%). The chain links TRBV14 to TRBJ1-2; D might be TRBD1 (5 bases). V was trimmed by 1 base and J by 3 bases, leaving 15 bases between them. This CDR3 is 16 amino acids long. Looked up from germline, CDR1 is SGHDN and CDR2 is FVKESK. CDR3 DNA: TGTGCCAGCAGCCAAGTGGGGCTGGGTGGTGACTATGGCTACACCTTC. Encoded protein: CASSQVGLGGDYGYTF. The variable domain in full, with the rest retrieved from reference TRBV14 and TRBJ1-2, is EAGVTQFPSHSVIEKGQTVTLRCDPISGHDNLYWYRRVMGKEIKFLLHFVKESKQDESGMPNNRFLAERTGGTYSTLKVQPAELEDSGVYFCASSQVGLGGDYGYTFGSGTRLTVV.

The V gene is TRBV18, the J gene TRBJ1-6; no firm D call. The CDR3 runs to 14 residues. Germline values: CDR1 KGHSH, CDR2 LQKENI. V lost 2 bases, J lost 6 bases, and 8 bases lay in between. In nucleotides, the CDR3 is TGTGCCAGCTCACCAGTAGATTTTAATTCACCCCTCCACTTT. This sequence encodes CASSPVDFNSPLHF.

J is TRBJ2-2 and V is TRBV11-3, with 14 bases matching TRBD2. The CDR3 runs 19 residues. Trimming cost V 1 base and J 4 bases; bases outside gene matches: 8. CDR1 and CDR2 from the germline V gene are SGHNT and YENEEA. The CDR3 sequence: CASSLAAGLAGGFTGELFF. The DNA for the CDR3 is TGTGCCAGCAGCTTAGCGGCCGGACTAGCGGGAGGATTCACCGGGGAGCTGTTTTTT.

The CDR3 loop is CASRNDSRGGEQYF. For the CDR3, the DNA is TGCGCCAGCAGGAACGACAGTAGGGGTGGCGAGCAGTACTTC. V and J are TRBV5-1 and TRBJ2-7, with a tentative D call TRBD1 (5 bases). The germline V gene encodes CDR1 SGHRS and CDR2 YFSETQ. The length of the CDR3 is 14 residues. The ends were cut back, 5 bases at V and 6 bases at J, with 18 bases in the middle.